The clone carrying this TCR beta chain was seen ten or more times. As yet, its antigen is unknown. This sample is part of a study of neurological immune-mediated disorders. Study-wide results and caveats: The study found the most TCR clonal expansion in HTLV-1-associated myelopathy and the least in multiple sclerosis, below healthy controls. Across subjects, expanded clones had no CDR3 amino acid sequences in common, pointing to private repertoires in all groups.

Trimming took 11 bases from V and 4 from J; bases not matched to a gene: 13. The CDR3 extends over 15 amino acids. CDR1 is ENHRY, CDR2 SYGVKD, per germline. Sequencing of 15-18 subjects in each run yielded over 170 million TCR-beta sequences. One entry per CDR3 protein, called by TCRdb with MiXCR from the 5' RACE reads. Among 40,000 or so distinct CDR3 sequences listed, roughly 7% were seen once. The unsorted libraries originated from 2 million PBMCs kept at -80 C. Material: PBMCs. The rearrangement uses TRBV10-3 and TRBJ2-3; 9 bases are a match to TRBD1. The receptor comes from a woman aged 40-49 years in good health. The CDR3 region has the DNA TGTGCCTCCCAATGGGGCGGGACAGGGTCAGATACGCAGTATTTT. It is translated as CASQWGGTGSDTQYF.